A selection of T cell receptor beta chains follows, all from one sample in a study of metastatic and nonmetastatic thyroid tumors. MiXCR was used by TCRdb to re-call the PCR reads. The table has fewer than 13,000 clones, more than 10% seen once. Material for sequencing was blood. The receptor source for this set is a female donor with papillary thyroid cancer or a benign thyroid nodule (not recorded which). Some clones in this sample may be carry-over from other donors' samples. The CDR3 runs from the conserved cysteine through the conserved F or W. Fields, in order: clone size, J gene, D gene, V gene, CDR3 protein, CDR3 DNA. The D gene is left open where the match is weak. A clone size is listed for some rows: how often the clone was seen (once, few, many), or a class if it is expanded.

many TRBJ2-2 NA TRBV19 CASNLVGEGTTMNTGELFF TGTGCCAGTAACCTCGTCGGCGAGGGGACCACTATGAACACCGGGGAGCTGTTTTTT
medium-sized TRBJ1-2 TRBD1 TRBV3-1 CASTASGQSNYGYTF TGTGCCAGCACAGCCTCGGGACAGTCAAACTATGGCTACACCTTC
medium-sized TRBJ2-1 TRBD1 TRBV6-1 CASNPGTGKVNEQFF TGTGCCAGCAACCCCGGGACAGGGAAAGTCAATGAGCAGTTCTTC
many TRBJ1-6 NA TRBV10-1 CASPSRARNSPLHF TGCGCCAGCCCTTCCAGGGCTCGAAATTCACCCCTCCACTTT
medium-sized TRBJ2-7 TRBD1 TRBV4-1 CASSQEVGTGYRYEQYF TGCGCCAGCAGCCAAGAGGTAGGGACAGGGTATCGTTACGAGCAGTACTTC
many TRBJ1-4 TRBD1 TRBV9 CASSVDDREYEKLFF TGTGCCAGCAGCGTAGACGACAGGGAGTATGAAAAACTGTTTTTT
medium-sized TRBJ1-2 NA TRBV6-1 CASSEGENRYYGYTF TGTGCCAGCAGTGAAGGAGAGAACCGGTACTATGGCTACACCTTC
many TRBJ2-7 NA TRBV10-1 CASSRGGNGEQYF TGCGCCAGCTCCAGGGGGGGGAATGGCGAGCAGTACTTC
NA TRBJ2-1 TRBD1 TRBV20-1 CSSSRQGTYNEQFF TGCAGTTCATCGAGACAGGGGACTTACAATGAGCAGTTCTTC
many TRBJ2-5 NA TRBV14 CASSHWRERGETQYF TGTGCCAGCAGCCATTGGAGGGAGCGAGGAGAGACCCAGTACTTC
medium-sized TRBJ2-5 NA TRBV6-1 CASSGQEETQYF TGTGCCAGCAGTGGACAGGAAGAGACCCAGTACTTC
medium-sized TRBJ1-2 NA TRBV27 CASSSIGGYGYTF TGTGCCAGCAGTTCGATAGGGGGCTATGGCTACACCTTC
many TRBJ1-2 NA TRBV2 CASSDHDRLYGYTF TGTGCCAGCAGTGACCATGACAGGCTCTATGGCTACACCTTC
many TRBJ1-5 NA TRBV10-2 CASSELVLAGTGQPQHF TGCGCCAGCAGTGAGCTGGTTCTGGCCGGAACGGGGCAGCCCCAGCATTTT
NA TRBJ2-1 TRBD2 TRBV5-1 CVSSPSGNTYNEQFF TGCGTCAGCAGCCCTAGCGGTAATACTTACAATGAGCAGTTCTTC
medium-sized TRBJ2-7 TRBD1 TRBV4-1 CASSQEKGQDYSYEQYF TGCGCCAGCAGCCAAGAGAAGGGACAGGACTACTCCTACGAGCAGTACTTC
medium-sized TRBJ1-5 TRBD1 TRBV12-3/TRBV12-4 CASSFDRGNNQPQHF TGTGCCAGCAGTTTCGACAGGGGTAACAATCAGCCCCAGCATTTT
medium-sized TRBJ1-1 NA TRBV12-3/TRBV12-4 CASRIGITNTEAFF TGTGCCAGCAGGATCGGCATAACGAACACTGAAGCTTTCTTT
many TRBJ1-2 NA TRBV5-8 CASSLQSGPYGYTF TGTGCCAGCAGCTTGCAAAGCGGCCCCTATGGCTACACCTTC
many TRBJ1-6 NA TRBV10-2 CASSEGLSNYNSPLHF TGCGCCAGCAGTGAAGGACTGTCGAATTATAATTCACCCCTCCACTTT
many TRBJ2-3 NA TRBV2 CASSVGRGADTQYF TGTGCCAGCAGTGTAGGTAGGGGGGCAGATACGCAGTATTTT
medium-sized TRBJ1-1 NA TRBV27 CASSLDISDEAFF TGTGCCAGCAGTTTGGACATCTCGGATGAAGCTTTCTTT